This entry lists 25 T cell receptor beta chains sequenced from one sample in a study of T cells in women clearing cervical HPV infection (dated 2018 in TCRdb). Receptor amplification or capture employed the immunoSEQ multiplex PCR assay. Here the immuneACCESS table is served through TCRdb, limited to in-frame sequences with V and J called. Missing clones are a known gap in these copies; in checked studies unresolved V genes cover under half, and the rest lacks a known reason. The table for this sample records 30,000 or so clones. About 8.1% of the sample is in the top ten clones. Input material: blood buffy coat. The receptors shown here come from a woman aged 18 to 75 with a cervical HPV16 infection that either progressed to CIN3+ or cleared (not recorded which).

Remarks on this clone: The read halts 3 residues ahead of the CDR3 end, with the missing end drawn from the germline J gene. The chain has TRBV4-1 and TRBJ1-4; TRBD1 matches at 7 bases. This CDR3 is 15 amino acids long. Germline V CDR1 and CDR2: MGHRA, YSYEKL. The J segment lost 5 bases and the V segment lost 4 bases, leaving 7 bases of the junction unmatched. The CDR3: CASSPSDRVNEKLFF. The sequenced part of the CDR3 DNA is TGCGCCAGCAGCCCCTCTGACAGGGTAAATGAAAAA.

Comments on this clone: From the germline J gene comes the end of the CDR3, since the read stops 3 residues before it. The rearrangement joins TRBV7-9 to TRBJ1-4; weak D call: TRBD1 (6 bases). The V end was cut by 5 bases, the J end by 8 bases, with 18 bases between. CDR3 length equals 15 residues. Looked up from germline, CDR1 is SEHNR and CDR2 is FQNEAQ (reference sequence). The CDR3: CASSKMGRGGEKLFF. The sequenced part of the CDR3 DNA is TGTGCCAGCAGCAAAATGGGCAGGGGTGGCGAAAAA.

Turning to this clone: The CDR3 end lies 3 residues beyond the end of the read and is filled in from the germline J gene. The chain links TRBV12-5 to TRBJ2-3; 15 nucleotides line up with TRBD2. CDR1 and CDR2 from the germline V gene are LGHNT and FRNRAP. This CDR3 spans 17 amino acids. V shed 5 bases and J 1 base; nucleotides not matched to a gene: 4. CDR3 region: CASGLGTSGGRTDTQYF. The DNA read from the CDR3 is TGTGCTAGTGGTCTAGGGACTAGCGGGGGGCGCACAGATACG.

Of note for this clone: The CDR3 end is not reached by the read, which stops 3 residues before it; the germline J gene fills it in. The chain joins TRBV20-1 to TRBJ2-3, with D possibly TRBD2 on 6 matching bases. This CDR3 has 14 residues. Germline assignment: CDR1 DFQATT and CDR2 SNEGSKA (reference sequence). V dropped 0 bases and J dropped 4 bases, with 11 bases sitting between them. Partial CDR3 DNA: TGCAGTGCTAGAGATCGCGGGAATTCAGATACG. Translation gives CSARDRGNSDT. The full CDR3 is CSARDRGNSDTQYF.

Comment on this clone: The CDR3 extends 3 residues past the end of the read, so its final part is completed from the germline J gene. The chain has TRBV29-1 and TRBJ2-3; TRBD1 matches 8 bases. The CDR3 is 12 amino acids. CDR1 and CDR2 from the germline V gene are SQVTM and ANQGSEA. The part of the CDR3 DNA that was read is TGCAGCGTAGACAGGGGTGAAGAGACG. This translates into CSVDRGEET. The whole CDR3 is CSVDRGEETQYF.

Comment on this clone: The read ends 3 residues before the CDR3 terminus; that terminus is restored from the germline J gene. The V call is TRBV19, the J call TRBJ2-4; 9 nucleotides match TRBD2. This CDR3 is 15 amino acids long. V lost 5 bases to trimming and J lost 1 base; unmatched junction nucleotides: 3. Germline V gene data show CDR1 as LNHDA and CDR2 as SQIVND (reference sequence). The DNA read from the CDR3 is TGTGCCAGTAGTGGCGGGGGGGTGGCCAAAAACATT. Translated: CASSGGGVAKNI. The whole CDR3 reads CASSGGGVAKNIQYF.

Of note for this clone: Read sequence stops 3 residues before the CDR3 end, and the germline J gene provides the missing end. This sequence joins TRBV19 and TRBJ1-1, with D perhaps TRBD1 (5 bases). The CDR3 has 15 residues. In germline, CDR1 is LNHDA, CDR2 SQIVND (reference sequence). V was trimmed by 5 bases and J by 0 bases, leaving 13 bases between them. The CDR3 here is CASSPQTAMNTEAFF. The CDR3 DNA, read in part, is TGTGCCAGTAGTCCCCAGACAGCTATGAACACTGAA.

Turning to this clone: The read falls 3 residues short of the CDR3 end, and the missing part is taken from the germline J gene. The chain recombines TRBV4-2 with TRBJ1-2; TRBD1 might be the D (5 bases). The V gene's germline CDR1 is LGHNA and CDR2 YNFKEQ. V was clipped by 7 bases and J by 7 bases, with 22 bases between them. CDR3 length equals 15 residues. The CDR3 spells CASTPAFGTSGGYTF. Partial CDR3 DNA: TGTGCCAGCACCCCCGCATTCGGGACTTCGGGTGGC.

A word on this clone: Read data end 3 residues before the CDR3 end; the end is taken from the germline J gene. Other DNA sequences in the sample encode the same CDR3. This rearrangement joins TRBV4-2 to TRBJ1-2; TRBD1 matches at 9 bases. J was trimmed by 0 bases and V by 0 bases; bases with no gene match: 5. The V gene's germline CDR1 is LGHNA and CDR2 YNFKEQ. This CDR3 is built from 17 residues. This CDR3 is CASSQETGGFANYGYTF. The CDR3 bases that were read are TGTGCCAGCAGCCAAGAAACAGGGGGCTTCGCTAACTATGGC.

Comment on this clone: The read falls 3 residues short of the CDR3 end, and the missing part is taken from the germline J gene. The rearrangement links TRBV5-6 to TRBJ2-5; 8 bases match TRBD2. Germline lookup yields CDR1 SGHDT and CDR2 YYEEEE. Trimming took 4 bases from V and 4 from J; bases not matched to a gene: 9. This CDR3 contains 15 residues. This chain's CDR3 is CASSPGAGGGETQYF. The covered CDR3 bases are TGTGCCAGCAGCCCCGGCGCGGGAGGAGGAGAGACC.

Worth noting for this clone: The read stops 3 residues short of the end of the CDR3; the missing end is completed from the germline J gene. This rearrangement joins TRBV5-1 to TRBJ1-3; TRBD1 might be the D (5 bases). The CDR3 length is 13 residues. With 0 bases removed from V and 4 bases from J, the gap between germline ends came to 5 bases. The germline CDR1 and CDR2 sequences are SGHRS and YFSETQ. The sequenced part of the CDR3 DNA is TGCGCCAGCAGCTTGGACAGGGGAAACACC. Translated, it gives CASSLDRGNT. The full CDR3 sequence reads CASSLDRGNTIYF.

The covered CDR3 bases are TGTGCCAGCAGCTTAGTAGGACAGGGGAATGAG. Translation: CASSLVGQGNE. The entire CDR3 sequence reads CASSLVGQGNEQFF. V is TRBV11-2 and J is TRBJ2-1, with 9 nucleotides matching TRBD1. The CDR3 end lies 3 residues beyond the end of the read and is filled in from the germline J gene. The CDR3 totals 14 residues. V was clipped by 1 base and J by 7 bases; unmatched bases: 2. Germline CDR1 and CDR2: SGHAT and FQNNGV. The full variable domain, its missing parts supplied by reference TRBV11-2 and TRBJ2-1, is EAGVAQSPRYKIIEKRQSVAFWCNPISGHATLYWYQQILGQGPKLLIQFQNNGVVDDSQLPKDRFSAERLKGVDSTLKIQPAKLEDSAVYLCASSLVGQGNEQFFGPGTRLTVL.

With regard to this clone: Sequencing ends 3 residues short of the CDR3 end; the germline J gene provides the rest. The chain links TRBV19 to TRBJ1-2, with D tentatively TRBD1 (5 bases). The germline V gene has CDR1 LNHDA and CDR2 SQIVND (reference sequence). CDR3 length: 14 amino acids. The CDR3 here is CASTLAGLYNDYTF. The sequenced part of the CDR3 DNA is TGTGCCAGTACTCTAGCGGGACTCTACAATGAC.

Remarks on this clone: The read ends 3 residues before the CDR3 terminus; that terminus is restored from the germline J gene. This chain uses TRBV30 with TRBJ2-7, with 11 bases fitting TRBD2. Trimming cost V 0 bases and J 5 bases; bases outside gene matches: 18. This CDR3 has 19 amino acids. Looked up from germline, CDR1 is GTSNPN and CDR2 is SVGIG (reference sequence). Partial CDR3 DNA: TGTGCCTGGAGTGTACCCCCGGGACTAGCGGAGAAGGGTCCCCACGAG. This codes for CAWSVPPGLAEKGPHE. The CDR3 in its entirety is CAWSVPPGLAEKGPHEQYF. Together with reference TRBV30 and TRBJ2-7, the CDR3 gives the full variable domain: SQTIHQWPATLVQPVGSPLSLECTVEGTSNPNLYWYRQAAGRGLQLLFYSVGIGQISSEVPQNLSASRPQDRQFILSSKKLLLSDSGFYLCAWSVPPGLAEKGPHEQYFGPGTRLTVT.

Comment on this clone: With the read ending 3 residues before the CDR3 end, the germline J gene is used to fill in that end. This sequence joins TRBV20-1 and TRBJ2-1; 9 bases fit TRBD2. The CDR3 length is 15 residues. V shed 2 bases and J 2 bases; nucleotides not matched to a gene: 4. The V gene's germline CDR1 is DFQATT and CDR2 SNEGSKA (reference sequence). CDR3 DNA, as far as it was read: TGCAGTGCTAGATTAGCGGGAGACCCCTACAATGAG. It translates to CSARLAGDPYNE. The full CDR3 sequence reads CSARLAGDPYNEQFF.

A word on this clone: The read ends 3 residues before the CDR3 terminus; that terminus is restored from the germline J gene. The genes are TRBV6-2 or TRBV6-3 and TRBJ2-5; TRBD2 agrees at 7 bases. The trim removed 2 bases at V and 3 bases at J, leaving 3 bases unmatched. Germline loops: CDR1 MNHEY, CDR2 SVGEGT. There are 14 residues in the CDR3. CDR3 DNA, as far as it was read: TGTGCCAGCAGTTACCTCGGACTAGAAGAGACC. Amino acid sequence: CASSYLGLEET. The whole CDR3 sequence reads CASSYLGLEETQYF.

According to its frequency, this clone is medium-sized (0.01 to 0.1%). The read falls 3 residues short of the CDR3 end, and the missing part is taken from the germline J gene. V is TRBV20-1 and J is TRBJ2-4; TRBD1 agrees at 9 bases. Germline V CDR1 and CDR2: DFQATT, SNEGSKA (reference sequence). The J segment lost 2 bases and the V segment lost 6 bases, leaving 8 bases of the junction unmatched. This CDR3 spans 15 amino acids. CDR3 in amino acids: CSAQPGTGTKNIQYF. CDR3 bases read: TGCAGTGCCCAACCCGGGACAGGGACCAAAAACATT.

As to this clone: Read data end 3 residues before the CDR3 end; the end is taken from the germline J gene. V gene TRBV2 combines with J gene TRBJ1-2; the D is unclear. This CDR3 has 15 amino acids. Germline V gives CDR1 SNHLY, CDR2 FYNNEI. CDR3 DNA (partial): TGTGCCAGCAGTGAGTTGCGGGAGATAGCCTACGAC. It is translated as CASSELREIAYD. The entire CDR3 sequence reads CASSELREIAYDYTF.

As regards this clone: Sequencing ends 3 residues short of the CDR3 end; the germline J gene provides the rest. The chain links TRBV7-2 to TRBJ2-1; D may be TRBD2 (5 bases). The CDR3 extends over 13 amino acids. The germline V gene encodes CDR1 SGHTA and CDR2 FQGNSA. Deletions cut 5 bases from V and 7 bases from J, with 12 bases between. The CDR3 sequence is CASSELGYNEQFF. The CDR3 DNA, read in part, is TGTGCCAGCAGCGAACTAGGTTATAATGAG.

To note about this clone: Coverage ceases 3 residues before the CDR3 finishes, and the germline J gene fills in the end. The chain uses TRBV7-6 and TRBJ2-2; possible D gene TRBD2, 6 bases. The CDR3 loop spans 13 amino acids. CDR1 SGHVS and CDR2 FNYEAQ come from the germline V gene. The DNA read from the CDR3 is TGTGCCAGCAGCTTAGGGGGGGATGAAAAG. It encodes CASSLGGDEK. In full, the CDR3 is CASSLGGDEKLFF.

With respect to this clone: The CDR3 goes on 3 residues after the read ends, and that part is filled in from the germline J gene. The chain has TRBV6-4 and TRBJ2-3; 8 nucleotides line up with TRBD2. V lost 2 bases and J lost 2; bases outside the gene matches: 0. CDR1 and CDR2 (germline): MRHNA, SNTAGT. This CDR3 region has 14 residues. The covered CDR3 bases are TGTGCCAGCAGTGACGGACTAGCCACAGATACG. This translates into CASSDGLATDT. The full CDR3 protein is CASSDGLATDTQYF.

Notes on this clone: The read falls 3 residues short of the CDR3 end, and the missing part is taken from the germline J gene. This chain connects TRBV4-2 to TRBJ2-3; 10 nucleotides line up with TRBD1. V trimming: 1 base; J trimming: 4 bases; junction bases outside the gene matches: 5. Germline V gives CDR1 LGHNA, CDR2 YNFKEQ. The CDR3 is 16 amino acids. The CDR3 reads CASSQGDRGIPDTQYF. The DNA read from the CDR3 is TGTGCCAGCAGCCAAGGGGACAGGGGAATCCCAGATACG.

Concerning this clone: The sequenced fragment ends 3 residues before the CDR3 boundary, so the rest is inferred from the germline J gene. The chain couples TRBV14 to TRBJ1-2; 8 bases are shared with TRBD1. Germline-derived CDR1 and CDR2 are SGHDN and FVKESK. The CDR3 has 13 residues. The trim removed 4 bases at V and 6 bases at J, leaving 4 bases unmatched. The covered CDR3 bases are TGTGCCAGCAGCCCGGACAGGGTAAATGGC. This gives the protein CASSPDRVNG. The whole CDR3 region reads CASSPDRVNGYTF.

With regard to this clone: Sequence at one end of the junction differs from germline and may be a read error. The read comes to an end 3 residues before the CDR3 does, leaving the germline J gene to fill in the end. The V call is TRBV5-3, the J call TRBJ1-5, with D tentatively TRBD1 (6 bases). TRBV5-3 has ORF status, its function being uncertain. This CDR3 is 19 amino acids long. CDR3 in amino acids: CSRTPQSDSCRWINQPQHF. CDR3 DNA, as far as it was read: TGTTCCAGAACCCCTCAATCGGACAGTTGCAGGTGGATCAATCAGCCC.

About this clone: With the read ending 3 residues before the CDR3 end, the germline J gene is used to fill in that end. The chain is built from TRBV13 and TRBJ1-1, with TRBD1 as a possible D gene (5 bases). The CDR3 runs to 16 residues. CDR1 is PRHDT and CDR2 is FYEKMQ in the germline V gene (reference sequence). The V gene lost 5 bases and the J gene lost 1 base, with 17 bases spanning the gap. The CDR3 spells CASSRNRGLTNTEAFF. The sequenced CDR3 bases are TGTGCCAGCAGCCGAAACCGGGGACTGACGAACACTGAA. The variable domain in full, with the rest retrieved from reference TRBV13 and TRBJ1-1, is AAGVIQSPRHLIKEKRETATLKCYPIPRHDTVYWYQQGPGQDPQFLISFYEKMQSDKGSIPDRFSAQQFSDYHSELNMSSLELGDSALYFCASSRNRGLTNTEAFFGQGTRLTVV.